These 14 T cell receptor beta chains originate from one sample sequenced in a study of metastatic and nonmetastatic thyroid tumors. TCRdb re-called the PCR reads through MiXCR. This table has 35,000 to 50,000 clones, over 25% appearing once. Thyroid surgery was preceded by no treatment in any patient. Material: blood. These TCRs come from a male donor with papillary thyroid cancer or a benign thyroid nodule (not recorded which). Some clones in this sample may be carry-over from other donors' samples.

Comments on this clone: A much bigger clone sits one base away, suggesting this may be a read error. The rearrangement uses TRBV27 and TRBJ2-3; 8 bases fit TRBD2. The germline CDR1 and CDR2 sequences are MNHEY and SMNVEV (reference sequence). The CDR3 contains 14 residues. In DNA, the CDR3 is TGTGCCGGCAGGGCACTAGCGGTCACAGATACGCAGTATTTT. Protein: CAGRALAVTDTQYF.

The table lists this clone with a few counts. The chain carries TRBV2 and TRBJ1-5; D gene uncertain. From germline, CDR1 is SNHLY and CDR2 FYNNEI. V lost 2 bases, J lost 9 bases, and 14 bases lay in between. This CDR3 has 14 amino acids. CDR3 in amino acids: CASSEREGSGPQHF. The CDR3 bases are TGTGCCAGCAGTGAAAGGGAAGGGTCGGGGCCCCAGCATTTT. Together with reference TRBV2 and TRBJ1-5, the CDR3 gives the full variable domain: EPEVTQTPSHQVTQMGQEVILRCVPISNHLYFYWYRQILGQKVEFLVSFYNNEISEKSEIFDDQFSVERPDGSNFTLKIRSTKLEDSAMYFCASSEREGSGPQHFGDGTRLSIL.

The chain uses TRBV11-1 and TRBJ2-3; 9 bases are shared with TRBD2. V lost 10 bases to trimming and J lost 0 bases; unmatched junction nucleotides: 11. This CDR3 contains 16 residues. Germline-derived CDR1 and CDR2 are SGHAT and FQDESV (reference sequence). The CDR3 nucleotides read TGTGCCATAAGCTTAGCGCTAGCGGGGAGCACAGATACGCAGTATTTT. Protein product: CAISLALAGSTDTQYF.

This chain links TRBV28 with TRBJ2-7; D gene ambiguous. In germline, CDR1 is MDHEN, CDR2 SYDVKM. V was pared by 6 bases and J by 2 bases, with 5 bases between. The CDR3 covers 11 residues. Here the CDR3 DNA reads TGTGCCAGCAGGAGAACCTACGAGCAGTACTTC. Its protein is CASRRTYEQYF.

This clone was detected many times. This sample includes further DNA sequences coding for the same CDR3. V gene TRBV7-8 combines with J gene TRBJ1-1, with a possible D match to TRBD1 (6 bases). Trimming pared 6 bases from V and 4 bases from J, leaving 12 bases between. Germline CDR1 reads SGHVS; CDR2 reads FQNEAQ. This CDR3 spans 13 amino acids. The CDR3 bases are TGTGCCAGCAGACCTCGGGGGGCCACTGAAGCTTTCTTT. It specifies CASRPRGATEAFF.

This clone was seen ten or more times. CDR3 nucleotides: TGTGCCACCAGTGAGTCCGGGACTTCGGACTACAATGAGCAGTTCTTC. This codes for CATSESGTSDYNEQFF. This chain joins TRBV24-1 and TRBJ2-1, with a possible D match to TRBD2 (6 bases). Germline V lookup: CDR1 KGHDR, CDR2 SFDVKD. V lost 4 bases, J lost 3 bases, and 15 bases lay in between. The CDR3 spans 16 residues.

The chain employs TRBV28 and TRBJ2-5; TRBD1 aligns across 7 bases. Per germline, CDR1 MDHEN and CDR2 SYDVKM. V lost 10 bases and J lost 5; bases outside the gene matches: 13. This CDR3 spans 14 amino acids. CDR3: CAILESGGRETQYF. CDR3 DNA sequence: TGTGCCATACTCGAATCAGGGGGTCGGGAGACCCAGTACTTC. Combining the CDR3 with reference TRBV28 and TRBJ2-5 gives the whole variable domain DVKVTQSSRYLVKRTGEKVFLECVQDMDHENMFWYRQDPGLGLRLIYFSYDVKMKEKGDIPEGYSVSREKKERFSLILESASTNQTSMYLCAILESGGRETQYFGPGTRLLVL.

Only a few counts were recorded for this clone. The chain uses TRBV6-1 and TRBJ2-7; a possible D gene is TRBD1 (6 bases). The germline gives CDR1 MNHNS, CDR2 SASEGT. This CDR3 is built from 14 residues. V gave up 6 bases and J gave up 0 bases, with 12 bases separating them. The chain's CDR3 is CASSLDRNSYEQYF. The CDR3 nucleotides read TGTGCCAGCAGCCTAGACAGGAACTCCTACGAGCAGTACTTC.

This clone was counted at least ten times. The same CDR3 is also encoded by other DNA sequences in this sample. J is TRBJ1-1 and V is TRBV20-1; TRBD1 is a possible D gene (6 bases). CDR1 is DFQATT, CDR2 SNEGSKA, per germline (reference sequence). The CDR3 sequence is 15 residues long. The CDR3 protein is CRARERGRGAGEAFF. The CDR3, as DNA: TGCAGGGCCCGCGAGCGGGGTAGGGGGGCGGGTGAAGCTTTCTTT.

The table lists this clone with many counts. The J gene is TRBJ2-4, the V gene TRBV7-3; TRBD2 agrees at 8 bases. CDR1 SGHTA and CDR2 FQGTGA come from the germline V gene. V lost 5 bases to trimming and J lost 15 bases; unmatched junction nucleotides: 12. This CDR3 region has 13 residues. The CDR3 coding sequence is TGTGCCAGCAGCCCTGGGCCGCGGGAGGTTACGTACTTC. Protein: CASSPGPREVTYF.

The genes are TRBV2 and TRBJ2-7; maybe TRBD2 (5 bases). The CDR3 extends over 14 amino acids. Trimming stripped 7 bases from V and 3 bases from J, with 16 bases between. Germline values: CDR1 SNHLY, CDR2 FYNNEI. The CDR3 sequence: CASNPPSGGYEQYF. The CDR3 DNA reads TGTGCCAGCAATCCCCCTTCAGGAGGCTACGAGCAGTACTTC.

The rearrangement uses TRBV27 and TRBJ2-5; D call uncertain. There are 12 residues in the CDR3. Germline CDR1 MNHEY, CDR2 SMNVEV (reference sequence). Trimming shortened V by 5 bases and J by 7 bases, and 11 bases separated the two germline ends. CDR3 DNA: TGTGCCAGCAGTAATCCCCCAGGGACCCAGTACTTC. Amino acids: CASSNPPGTQYF.

About this clone itself: At one end the junction does not follow the germline gene, possibly because of a read error. The gene calls are TRBV20-1 and TRBJ2-7; weak D call: TRBD2 (5 bases). Germline V gene lookup returns CDR1 DFQATT and CDR2 SNEGSKA (reference sequence). This CDR3 comprises 16 residues. CDR3: CSVQAAGGYDSYDQYF. Written as DNA, the CDR3 is TGCAGTGTTCAAGCGGCGGGCGGTTATGACTCCTACGACCAGTACTTC.

This clone was seen a handful of times. This chain joins TRBV10-3 and TRBJ1-3; D remains unclear. Germline CDR1 ENHRY, CDR2 SYGVKD. The V end was cut by 5 bases, the J end by 4 bases, with 18 bases between. This CDR3 spans 16 amino acids. The CDR3 sequence is CAISQPGHPVGNTIYF. As DNA, the CDR3 is TGTGCCATCAGTCAACCGGGCCATCCGGTAGGAAACACCATATATTTT.